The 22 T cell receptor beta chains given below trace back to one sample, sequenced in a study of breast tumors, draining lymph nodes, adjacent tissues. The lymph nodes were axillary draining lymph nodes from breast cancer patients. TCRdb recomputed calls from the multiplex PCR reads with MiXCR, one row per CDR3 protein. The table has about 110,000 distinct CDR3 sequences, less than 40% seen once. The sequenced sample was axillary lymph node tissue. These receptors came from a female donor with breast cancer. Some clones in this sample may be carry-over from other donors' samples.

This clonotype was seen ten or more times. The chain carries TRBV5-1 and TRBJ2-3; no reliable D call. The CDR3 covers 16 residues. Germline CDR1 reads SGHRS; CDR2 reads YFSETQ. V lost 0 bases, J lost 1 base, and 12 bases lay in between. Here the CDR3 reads CASSLAFYSRTDTQYF. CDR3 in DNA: TGCGCCAGCAGCTTGGCCTTCTACTCCCGCACAGATACGCAGTATTTT.

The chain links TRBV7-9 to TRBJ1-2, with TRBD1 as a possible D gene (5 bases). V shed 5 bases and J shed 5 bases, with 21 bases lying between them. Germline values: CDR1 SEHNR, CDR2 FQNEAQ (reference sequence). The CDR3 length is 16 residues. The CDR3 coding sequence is TGTGCCAGCAGCATTCCCCCCCCGGGGCTGGGGTATGGCTACACCTTC. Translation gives CASSIPPPGLGYGYTF.

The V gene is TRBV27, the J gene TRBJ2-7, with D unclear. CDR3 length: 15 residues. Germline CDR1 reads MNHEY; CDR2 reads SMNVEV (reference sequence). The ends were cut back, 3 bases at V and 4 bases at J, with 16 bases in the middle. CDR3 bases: TGTGCCAGCAGTTTTATCGGCCGTTTTTTTTACGAGCAGTACTTC. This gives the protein CASSFIGRFFYEQYF.

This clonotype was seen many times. CDR3 nucleotide sequence: TGTGCCAGCAGCCAAGAGGATTCACCCCTCCACTTT. It yields the protein CASSQEDSPLHF. This chain joins TRBV14 and TRBJ1-6; D remains ambiguous. Germline V lookup: CDR1 SGHDN, CDR2 FVKESK. V lost 0 bases and J lost 8, with 2 bases in between. The CDR3 is 12 residues long. The full variable domain, with the rest looked up from reference TRBV14 and TRBJ1-6, is EAGVTQFPSHSVIEKGQTVTLRCDPISGHDNLYWYRRVMGKEIKFLLHFVKESKQDESGMPNNRFLAERTGGTYSTLKVQPAELEDSGVYFCASSQEDSPLHFGNGTRLTVT.

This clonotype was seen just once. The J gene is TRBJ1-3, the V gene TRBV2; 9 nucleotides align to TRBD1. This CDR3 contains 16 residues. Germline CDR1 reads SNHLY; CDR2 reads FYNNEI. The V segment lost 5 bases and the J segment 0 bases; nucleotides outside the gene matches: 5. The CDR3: CASSRTGGLSGNTIYF. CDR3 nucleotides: TGTGCCAGCAGTAGAACAGGGGGCCTCTCTGGAAACACCATATATTTT.

The CDR3 reads CSARDPGMGTEAFF. The CDR3 bases are TGCAGTGCTAGGGACCCGGGGATGGGTACTGAAGCTTTCTTT. The chain has TRBV20-1 and TRBJ1-1; D remains unclear. Germline loops: CDR1 DFQATT, CDR2 SNEGSKA (reference sequence). V lost 3 bases and J lost 5, with 16 bases in between. The CDR3 has 14 amino acids.

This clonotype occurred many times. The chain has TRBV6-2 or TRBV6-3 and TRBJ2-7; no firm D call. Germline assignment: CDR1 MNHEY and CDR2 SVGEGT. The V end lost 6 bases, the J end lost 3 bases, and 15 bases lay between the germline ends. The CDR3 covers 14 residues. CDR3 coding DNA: TGTGCCAGCAGGGGAATTTCAGCCCTCTACGAGCAGTACTTC. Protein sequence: CASRGISALYEQYF.

CDR3 loop: CASSWTSGREQFF. In nucleotides, the CDR3 is TGTGCCAGCAGTTGGACTAGCGGGAGGGAGCAGTTCTTC. The chain employs TRBV2 and TRBJ2-1, with TRBD2 identical over 14 bases. Trimming at V came to 5 bases and at J to 10 bases, leaving 1 base not matched to a gene. Germline V CDR1 and CDR2: SNHLY, FYNNEI. CDR3 length: 13 residues.

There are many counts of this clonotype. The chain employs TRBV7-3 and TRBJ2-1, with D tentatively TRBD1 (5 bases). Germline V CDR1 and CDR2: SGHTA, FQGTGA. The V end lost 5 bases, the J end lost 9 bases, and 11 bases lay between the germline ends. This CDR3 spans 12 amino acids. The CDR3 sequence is CASSQGGGEQFF. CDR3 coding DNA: TGTGCCAGCAGCCAGGGCGGCGGTGAGCAGTTCTTC.

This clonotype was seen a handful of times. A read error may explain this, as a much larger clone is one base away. CDR3 sequence (DNA): TGCAGTGCTAGTACAGGAGGGGAGACCCCGTACTTC. This codes for CSASTGGETPYF. This sequence joins TRBV20-1 and TRBJ2-5; possible D gene TRBD2, 6 bases. Germline-derived CDR1 and CDR2 are DFQATT and SNEGSKA (reference sequence). This CDR3 comprises 12 residues.

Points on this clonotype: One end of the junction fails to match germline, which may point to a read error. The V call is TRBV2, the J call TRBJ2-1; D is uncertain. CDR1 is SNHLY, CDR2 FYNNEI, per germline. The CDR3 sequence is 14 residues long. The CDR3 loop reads CASSEIANYNGQFF. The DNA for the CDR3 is TGTGCCAGCAGTGAAATAGCCAACTATAATGGGCAGTTCTTC.

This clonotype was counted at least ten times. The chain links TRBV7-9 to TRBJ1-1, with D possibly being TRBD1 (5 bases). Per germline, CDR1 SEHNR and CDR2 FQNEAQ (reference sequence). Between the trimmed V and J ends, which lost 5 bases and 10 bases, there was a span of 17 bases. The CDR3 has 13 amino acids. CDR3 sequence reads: CASSHGTTLGAFF. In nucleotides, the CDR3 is TGTGCCAGCAGCCACGGGACCACGCTGGGAGCTTTCTTT.

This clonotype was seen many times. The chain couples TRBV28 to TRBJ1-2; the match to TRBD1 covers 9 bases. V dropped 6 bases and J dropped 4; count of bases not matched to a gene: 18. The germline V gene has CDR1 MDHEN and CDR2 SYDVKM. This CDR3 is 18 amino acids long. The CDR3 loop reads CASSLTGTGMYLSYGYTF. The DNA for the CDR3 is TGTGCCAGCAGCCTTACCGGGACAGGGATGTACCTGAGCTATGGCTACACCTTC.

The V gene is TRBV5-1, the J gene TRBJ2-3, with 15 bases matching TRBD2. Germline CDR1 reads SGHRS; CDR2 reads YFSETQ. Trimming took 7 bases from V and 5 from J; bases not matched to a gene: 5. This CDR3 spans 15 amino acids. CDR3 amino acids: CASRTSGGGRDTQYF. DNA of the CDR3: TGCGCCAGCCGGACTAGCGGGGGGGGGAGAGATACGCAGTATTTT.

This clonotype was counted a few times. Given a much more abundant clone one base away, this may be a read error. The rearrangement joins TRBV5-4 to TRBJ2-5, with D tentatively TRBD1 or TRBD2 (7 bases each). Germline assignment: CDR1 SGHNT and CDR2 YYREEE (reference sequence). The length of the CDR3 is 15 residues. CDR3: CASSLGLGGQEAQYF. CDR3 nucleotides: TGTGCCAGCAGCCTCGGACTAGGGGGCCAAGAGGCCCAGTACTTC.

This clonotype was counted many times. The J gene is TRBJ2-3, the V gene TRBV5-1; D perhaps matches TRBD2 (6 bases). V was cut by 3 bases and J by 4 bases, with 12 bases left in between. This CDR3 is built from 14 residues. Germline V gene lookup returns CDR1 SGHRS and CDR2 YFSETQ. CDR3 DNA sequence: TGCGCCAGCAGCTGGGGCGGGGTTCCAGATACGCAGTATTTT. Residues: CASSWGGVPDTQYF.

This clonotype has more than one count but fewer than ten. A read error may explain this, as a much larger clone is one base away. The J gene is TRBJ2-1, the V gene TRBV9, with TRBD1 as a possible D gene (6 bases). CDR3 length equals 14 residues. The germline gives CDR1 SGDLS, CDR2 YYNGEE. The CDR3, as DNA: TGTGCCAGCAGCGTTACACAGGGTATGGGTGAGCAGTCCTTC. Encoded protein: CASSVTQGMGEQSF.

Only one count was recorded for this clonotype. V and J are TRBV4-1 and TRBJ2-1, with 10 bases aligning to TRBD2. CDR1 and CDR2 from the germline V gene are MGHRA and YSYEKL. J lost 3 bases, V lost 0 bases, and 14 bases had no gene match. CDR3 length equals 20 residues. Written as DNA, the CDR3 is TGCGCCAGCAGCCAAGATCCTTATCCCGGGACTAGCGCCGTCTACAATGAGCAGTTCTTC. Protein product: CASSQDPYPGTSAVYNEQFF.

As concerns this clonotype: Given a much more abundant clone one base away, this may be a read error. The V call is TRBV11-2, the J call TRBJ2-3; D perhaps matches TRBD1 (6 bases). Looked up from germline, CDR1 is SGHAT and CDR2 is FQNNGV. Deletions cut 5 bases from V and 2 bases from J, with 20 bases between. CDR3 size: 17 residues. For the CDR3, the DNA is TGTGCCAGCAGCCCCAGGGGACGGGCCTTTAACACAGATACGCAGTATTTT. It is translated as CASSPRGRAFNTDTQYF.

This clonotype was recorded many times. CDR3 residues: CASSSGGGYHEQYF. The CDR3 region has the DNA TGTGCCAGCAGTTCAGGGGGCGGGTATCACGAGCAGTACTTC. This sequence joins TRBV6-5 and TRBJ2-7, with TRBD1 matching 8 bases. The V gene's germline CDR1 is MNHEY and CDR2 SVGAGI. With V trimmed by 4 bases and J by 5 bases, 7 bases remained unmatched. This CDR3 contains 14 residues.

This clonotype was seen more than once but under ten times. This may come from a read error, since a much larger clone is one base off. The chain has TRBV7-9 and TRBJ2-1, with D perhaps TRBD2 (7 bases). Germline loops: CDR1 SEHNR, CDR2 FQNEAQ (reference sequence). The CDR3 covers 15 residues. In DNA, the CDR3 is TGTGCCAGCGGCCGTGGGGGGGGCAACGTCGGAGAGCAGCTCTTC. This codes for CASGRGGGNVGEQLF. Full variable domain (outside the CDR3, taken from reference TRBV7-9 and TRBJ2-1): DTGVSQNPRHKITKRGQNVTFRCDPISEHNRLYWYRQTLGQGPEFLTYFQNEAQLEKSRLLSDRFSAERPKGSFSTLEIQRTEQGDSAMYLCASGRGGGNVGEQLFGPGTRLTVL.

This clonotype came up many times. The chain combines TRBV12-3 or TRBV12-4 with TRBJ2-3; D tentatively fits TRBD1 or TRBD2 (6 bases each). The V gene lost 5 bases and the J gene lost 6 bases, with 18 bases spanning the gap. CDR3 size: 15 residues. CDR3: CASSPSRGGEDTQYF. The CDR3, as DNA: TGTGCCAGCAGTCCCAGCAGGGGCGGGGAGGATACGCAGTATTTT.